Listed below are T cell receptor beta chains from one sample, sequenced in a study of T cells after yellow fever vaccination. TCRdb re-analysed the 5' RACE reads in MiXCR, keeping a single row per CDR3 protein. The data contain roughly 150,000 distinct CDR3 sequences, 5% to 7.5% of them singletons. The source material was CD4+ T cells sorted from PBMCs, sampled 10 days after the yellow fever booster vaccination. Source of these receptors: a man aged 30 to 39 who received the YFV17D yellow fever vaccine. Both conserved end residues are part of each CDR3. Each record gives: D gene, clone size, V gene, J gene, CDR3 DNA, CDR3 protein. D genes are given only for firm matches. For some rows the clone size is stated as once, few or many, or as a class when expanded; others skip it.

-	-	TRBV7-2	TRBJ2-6	TGTGCCAGCAGCCGCGCCTCTGGGGCCAACGTCCTGACTTTC	CASSRASGANVLTF
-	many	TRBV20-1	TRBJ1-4	TGCAGTGCTAGACCCGGAACCCTCGCCGAAAAACTGTTTTTT	CSARPGTLAEKLFF
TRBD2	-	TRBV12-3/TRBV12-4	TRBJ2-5	TGTGCCAGCAGTTTCCGGGTCGGGAGGGGGCAAGAGACCCAGTACTTC	CASSFRVGRGQETQYF
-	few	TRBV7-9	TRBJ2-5	TGTGCCAGCAGCGGCCGGACCCAAGAGACCCAGTACTTC	CASSGRTQETQYF
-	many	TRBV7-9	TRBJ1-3	TGTGCCAGCAGCTTAGCAGATCGTGGAAACACCATATATTTT	CASSLADRGNTIYF
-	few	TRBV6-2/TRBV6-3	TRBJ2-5	TGTGCCAGCAGTTCCAGGGTGTTGTGGGAGACCCAGTACTTC	CASSSRVLWETQYF
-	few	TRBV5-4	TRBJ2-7	TGTGCCAGCAGCGCAGGACTGTCAGGCTACGAGCAGTACTTC	CASSAGLSGYEQYF
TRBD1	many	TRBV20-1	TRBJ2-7	TGCAGTGTACCGGGACAGGCTGGAGGGGATGCCGCCGAGCAGTACTTC	CSVPGQAGGDAAEQYF
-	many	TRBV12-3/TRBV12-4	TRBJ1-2	TGTGCCAGCAGTTTAGACACCAGCGGGGTTACCTTC	CASSLDTSGVTF
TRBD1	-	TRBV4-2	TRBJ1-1	TGTGCCAGCAGCCAAAACGACAGGGGGGGATCTGAAGCTTTCTTT	CASSQNDRGGSEAFF
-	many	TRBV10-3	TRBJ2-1	TGTGCCATCAGCGCCGTATACAATGAGCAGTTCTTC	CAISAVYNEQFF
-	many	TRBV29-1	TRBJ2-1	TGCAGCGGGAGTTGGTACAATGAGCAGTTCTTC	CSGSWYNEQFF
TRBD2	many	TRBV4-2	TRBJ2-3	TGTGCCAGCAGCCCTTCGTCTACTAGCGGAGCTAGCACAGATACGCAGTATTTT	CASSPSSTSGASTDTQYF
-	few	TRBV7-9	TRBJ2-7	TGTGCCAGCAGCTCGGACGATTCCTACGAGCAGTACTTC	CASSSDDSYEQYF
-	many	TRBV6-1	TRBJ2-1	TGTGCCAGCAATGGGCCCTATATGAGTGAGCAGTTCTTC	CASNGPYMSEQFF
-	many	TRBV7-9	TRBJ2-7	TGTGCCAGCAGCTTAGAGATCGGACCTATCTACGAGCAGTACTTC	CASSLEIGPIYEQYF
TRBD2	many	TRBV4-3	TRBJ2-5	TGCGCCAGACCCGGGACGGAAAAAACTAGCGGGGGTCCCCAAGAGACCCAGTACTTC	CARPGTEKTSGGPQETQYF
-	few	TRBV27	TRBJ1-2	TGTGCCAGCAGGGGGGGCAAGTTCCATGGCTACACCTTC	CASRGGKFHGYTF
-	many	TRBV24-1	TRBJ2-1	TGTGCCACCAGTGAGTACAATGAGCAGTTCTTC	CATSEYNEQFF
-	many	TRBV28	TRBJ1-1	TGTGCCAGCAGTTTATTTGAACGGTTTGAAGCTTTCTTT	CASSLFERFEAFF
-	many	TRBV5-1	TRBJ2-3	TGCGCCAGCAGCCCGGGACCGCGCACAGATACGCAGTATTTT	CASSPGPRTDTQYF
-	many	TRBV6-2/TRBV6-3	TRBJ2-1	TGTGCCACCCAACGAGGGATTACTTACAATGAGCAGTTCTTC	CATQRGITYNEQFF
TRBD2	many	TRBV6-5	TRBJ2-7	TGTGCCAGCAGTTGGGGACTAGCGGGACGCTACGAGCAGTACTTC	CASSWGLAGRYEQYF
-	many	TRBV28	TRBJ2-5	TGTGCCAGCAGTTCGCAGGGGGGGGAGACCCAGTACTTC	CASSSQGGETQYF
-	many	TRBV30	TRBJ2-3	TGTGCCTGGGCACGGTGGGCGGCAGATACGCAGTATTTT	CAWARWAADTQYF
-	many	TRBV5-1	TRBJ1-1	TGCGCCAGCAGCTGGGGGGTGGCCGCTGAAGCTTTCTTT	CASSWGVAAEAFF
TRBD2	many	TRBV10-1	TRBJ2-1	TGCGCCAAAAGACCGGGACTAGGGAGCTCCTACAATGAGCAGTTCTTC	CAKRPGLGSSYNEQFF
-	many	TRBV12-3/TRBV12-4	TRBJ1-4	TGTGCCAGCAGTCCCGGGGTGGGAGAAAAACTGTTTTTT	CASSPGVGEKLFF
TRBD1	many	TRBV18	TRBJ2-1	TGTGCCAGCAGGGACAGGGTAGAGGAGCAGTTCTTC	CASRDRVEEQFF
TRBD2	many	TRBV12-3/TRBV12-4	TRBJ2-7	TGTGCCAGCAGCGGACTAGCGGGAGTCAACGAGCAGTACTTC	CASSGLAGVNEQYF
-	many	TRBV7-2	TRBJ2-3	TGTGCCAGCAGCTCGGGGGTGGGGCGGACGCAGTATTTT	CASSSGVGRTQYF
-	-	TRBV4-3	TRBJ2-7	TGCGCCAGCAGCCAAGATCCTAAGGTCGGCTACGAGCAGTACTTC	CASSQDPKVGYEQYF